These 7 T cell receptor beta chains were all obtained from the same sample, sequenced in a study of cytomegalovirus exposure and HLA in healthy donors. PCR involved 60 Vbeta and 13 Jbeta primers. Measured with immunoSEQ multiplex PCR; TCRdb has only the in-frame clones, and not every one. The table lists approximately 110,000 clones, roughly 15% of them singletons. The sample consisted of PBMCs. Receptor source: a female donor in good health and CMV-seronegative.

Points on this clone: Other DNA sequences in this sample translate to the same CDR3. J is TRBJ2-1 and V is TRBV19, with 12 bases that match TRBD2. This CDR3 has 16 amino acids. V shed 5 bases, J shed 2 bases, and the junction held 4 bases outside the gene matches. The germline gives CDR1 LNHDA, CDR2 SQIVND (reference sequence). Here the CDR3 reads CASSPLAGGTYNEQFF. The CDR3 DNA follows: TGTGCCAGTAGTCCACTAGCGGGAGGTACCTACAATGAGCAGTTCTTC.

The chain couples TRBV6-1 to TRBJ2-1; D possibly corresponds to TRBD2 (7 bases). V was clipped by 6 bases and J by 4 bases, with 16 bases between them. The germline V gene encodes CDR1 MNHNS and CDR2 SASEGT. This CDR3 region has 15 residues. The CDR3 DNA reads TGTGCCAGCAGGCCACGGGGGGCTAGGTACAATGAGCAGTTCTTC. Translation: CASRPRGARYNEQFF.

The chain combines TRBV28 with TRBJ1-2; 8 bases line up with TRBD1. The CDR3 covers 13 residues. J lost 9 bases, V lost 5 bases, and 8 bases had no gene match. Germline lookup yields CDR1 MDHEN and CDR2 SYDVKM. Here the CDR3 reads CASSTLRTGSYTF. The CDR3 nucleotides read TGTGCCAGCAGTACGCTTAGGACAGGGAGCTACACCTTC.

This clone was counted only a few times. The chain links TRBV14 to TRBJ1-1; D is uncertain. V shed 0 bases and J shed 2 bases, with 4 bases lying between them. The CDR3 is 13 residues long. Germline values: CDR1 SGHDN, CDR2 FVKESK. CDR3 bases: TGTGCCAGCAGCCAAGACCTTAACACTGAAGCTTTCTTT. This sequence encodes CASSQDLNTEAFF.

This clone has just a few counts. A read error may account for a junction end that differs from germline. The chain recombines TRBV6-1 with TRBJ2-7; 9 bases agree with TRBD1. The CDR3 runs 13 residues. From germline, CDR1 is MNHNS and CDR2 SASEGT. The CDR3, as DNA: TGTGCCAGCAGTGACGGGCCCCCTGGGACAGGGAGCTTC. It codes for CASSDGPPGTGSF.

Only a few counts were recorded for this clone. An end of the junction does not agree with germline; a read error may underlie this. This sequence joins TRBV7-7 and TRBJ1-1; D gene ambiguous. The CDR3 is 13 amino acids. In germline, CDR1 is SSHAT, CDR2 FNYEAQ (reference sequence). The CDR3 nucleotides read TGTGCTAGCAGCGTGGAGATGAACACTGAAGCTTTCTTT. Its translation is CASSVEMNTEAFF.

This clone appeared a few times. The CDR3 region has the DNA TGTGCCACCAGCAGAGAGGGCACGGGCAATCAGCCCCAGCATTTT. It is translated as CATSREGTGNQPQHF. The chain joins TRBV15 to TRBJ1-5, with no clear D. V lost 0 bases to trimming and J lost 2 bases, with 8 bases between them. Germline loops: CDR1 LNHNV, CDR2 YYDKDF (reference sequence). The CDR3 is 15 residues long.